This TCR beta chain was documented in a study of metastatic and nonmetastatic thyroid tumors. Findings and caveats of the study: In both blood and tumor samples, TCR beta diversity was reported significantly higher for malignant than benign nodules.

Until they underwent thyroid surgery, no patient had received any treatment. In the authors' workflow: Using the CDR3 differences seen across clinicopathological groups, the authors built a distant-metastasis classifier for papillary thyroid cancer, which was meant to discriminate distant-metastatic patients. Via MiXCR, TCRdb re-called the PCR reads. The V and J calls reflect TCRdb's pipeline rather than the authors' work. The data contain under 20,000 clones, about 25% of them seen just once; the ten biggest clones take up over 9.5%. Germline V gives CDR1 SSHAT, CDR2 FNYEAQ (reference sequence). This CDR3 has 13 residues. This clone was seen repeatedly, ten times or more. Antigen: not known. Sequence at one end of the junction differs from germline and may be a read error.

This receptor was obtained from a male donor with papillary thyroid cancer or a benign thyroid nodule (not recorded which). Some clones in this sample may be carry-over from other donors' samples. The sample taken for sequencing was blood. The J gene is TRBJ2-3, the V gene TRBV7-7, with D unresolved. The CDR3 coding sequence is TGTGCTAGCAGCTTATCCAGCACAGATACGCAGTATTTT. This translates into CASSLSSTDTQYF.